The clone carrying this TCR beta chain has a count of ten or more. The target antigen is unknown. The CDR3 sequence is 13 residues long. V lost 5 bases to trimming and J lost 4 bases, with 12 bases between them. Germline V gene lookup returns CDR1 MGHDK and CDR2 SYGVNS. The data originate from a study of blood T cells in healthy people across ages. Study-wide results and caveats: Changes seen in expanded clonotypes were possibly confounded by donor CMV status left unknown.

A second PCR of roughly 7 to 11 cycles used a sample-barcoded 5' primer and a J-beta primer mix. TCRdb independently ran MiXCR on the 5' RACE reads; one entry per CDR3 protein. The sample holds around 800,000 distinct CDR3 sequences, approximately 55% seen once. V gene TRBV25-1 combines with J gene TRBJ2-7; D might be TRBD1 (6 bases). The sequence derives from a man older than 75 in good health. The specimen sequenced was blood. The CDR3 region is CASSTGTIYEQYF. DNA of the CDR3: TGTGCCAGCAGTACCGGGACAATATACGAGCAGTACTTC.